This is a list of T cell receptor beta chains from one sample in a study of human T cells and chemical hapten exposure. TCRdb re-called the RACE reads with MiXCR, one entry per CDR3 protein. The data contain tens of thousands of distinct CDR3 sequences, 10% to 15% of them singletons. The specimen comprised whole blood, sampled in connection with sensitization to the hapten diphenylcyclopropenone (DPC). The source of these receptors is a woman in her forties or fifties with alopecia areata. Some clones in this sample may be carry-over from other donors' samples. Each CDR3 is given with its conserved first and last residue. A D gene is named only where the DNA matches it firmly. Clone sizes are given selectively: once, few, many, or a class where the clone is expanded.

clone size	V gene	D gene	J gene	CDR3 protein	CDR3 DNA
few	TRBV29-1	.	TRBJ1-6	CSVGSSGSPLHF	TGCAGCGTTGGGTCTTCTGGGTCACCCCTCCACTTT
many	TRBV2	.	TRBJ2-1	CASSETRQGSEQFF	TGTGCCAGCAGTGAAACTCGGCAGGGGAGTGAGCAGTTCTTC
.	TRBV29-1	.	TRBJ1-5	CSVGDFGQPQHF	TGCAGCGTTGGAGACTTTGGTCAGCCCCAGCATTTT
few	TRBV12-3/TRBV12-4	TRBD1	TRBJ1-2	CASSSPGTGNGYTF	TGTGCCAGCAGTTCACCGGGGACAGGGAACGGCTACACCTTC
medium-sized	TRBV9	.	TRBJ2-2	CASSEGVVNTGELFF	TGTGCCAGCAGCGAGGGGGTCGTAAACACCGGGGAGCTGTTTTTT
many	TRBV5-1	TRBD2	TRBJ2-1	CASTPGLAGRSSYNEQFF	TGCGCCAGCACCCCGGGACTAGCGGGTCGCAGCTCCTACAATGAGCAGTTCTTC
many	TRBV12-3/TRBV12-4	.	TRBJ2-3	CASSSMGGFWGTDTQYF	TGTGCCAGCAGCTCCATGGGGGGTTTTTGGGGCACAGATACGCAGTATTTT
many	TRBV21-1	.	TRBJ1-2	CASSTRTNYGYTF	TGTGCCAGCAGCACCAGAACTAACTATGGCTACACCTTC
.	TRBV6-2/TRBV6-3	.	TRBJ2-5	CASSYGPEETQYF	TGTGCCAGCAGTTACGGCCCCGAAGAGACCCAGTACTTC
many	TRBV20-1	.	TRBJ1-1	CSSSVGDTEAFF	TGCAGTAGCTCGGTGGGGGACACTGAAGCTTTCTTT
.	TRBV7-9	TRBD1	TRBJ2-1	CASSPPPGQGTEQFF	TGTGCCAGCAGCCCTCCGCCGGGACAGGGGACTGAGCAGTTCTTC
many	TRBV7-8	.	TRBJ2-5	CASKRGTGETQYF	TGTGCCAGCAAGAGGGGCACGGGAGAGACCCAGTACTTC
many	TRBV7-6	.	TRBJ1-5	CASSLEASGNQPQHF	TGTGCCAGCAGCTTAGAGGCGTCGGGGAATCAGCCCCAGCATTTT
.	TRBV11-2	.	TRBJ1-1	CASSSNRRGLRAFF	TGTGCCAGCAGCTCAAACCGCAGGGGTCTTCGAGCTTTCTTT
.	TRBV27	.	TRBJ1-5	CASSLGGSGQPQHF	TGTGCCAGCAGTTTAGGGGGGTCAGGTCAGCCCCAGCATTTT
.	TRBV20-1	.	TRBJ2-1	CSAIGLGVTYNEQFF	TGCAGTGCTATCGGTTTAGGTGTTACCTACAATGAGCAGTTCTTC
few	TRBV18	.	TRBJ1-1	CASSPVSPRGGTEAFF	TGTGCCAGCTCACCAGTATCCCCACGGGGTGGCACTGAAGCTTTCTTT
few	TRBV29-1	TRBD1	TRBJ1-5	CSVGDRYQPQHF	TGCAGCGTAGGGGACAGATATCAGCCCCAGCATTTT
.	TRBV27	.	TRBJ2-5	CASSFWTDFKETQYF	TGTGCCAGCAGTTTTTGGACTGATTTTAAAGAGACCCAGTACTTC
.	TRBV5-1	TRBD1	TRBJ2-1	CASSLATGLAYNEQFF	TGCGCCAGCAGCTTGGCGACAGGGTTGGCCTACAATGAGCAGTTCTTC
few	TRBV6-6	.	TRBJ2-7	CASSLLAVGGVGEQYF	TGTGCCAGCAGCCTGCTAGCGGTAGGGGGTGTAGGGGAGCAGTACTTC
many	TRBV7-2	.	TRBJ2-3	CASSLSSGGGADTQYF	TGTGCCAGCAGCTTGTCAAGCGGAGGAGGGGCAGATACGCAGTATTTT
.	TRBV3-1	TRBD2	TRBJ2-5	CASSQDGLAGGYQETQYF	TGTGCCAGCAGCCAAGATGGCCTAGCGGGAGGGTACCAAGAGACCCAGTACTTC
few	TRBV11-2	.	TRBJ2-1	CASSEGNPGPNEQFF	TGTGCCAGCAGCGAAGGAAACCCTGGGCCAAATGAGCAGTTCTTC
.	TRBV20-1	TRBD1	TRBJ2-1	CSARDPRGPYNEQFF	TGCAGTGCTAGAGATCCCAGGGGGCCATACAATGAGCAGTTCTTC
few	TRBV29-1	.	TRBJ1-1	CSVRLKLNTEAFF	TGCAGCGTTCGTTTGAAGTTGAACACTGAAGCTTTCTTT
.	TRBV5-1	TRBD1	TRBJ1-1	CASSSGQGYTEAFF	TGCGCCAGCAGCTCCGGACAGGGATACACTGAAGCTTTCTTT
many	TRBV5-4	TRBD1	TRBJ1-1	CASSQATGGNTEAFF	TGTGCCAGCAGCCAGGCGACAGGGGGAAACACTGAAGCTTTCTTT
many	TRBV25-1	.	TRBJ2-7	CASSVDYEQYF	TGTGCCAGCAGTGTAGACTACGAGCAGTACTTC
many	TRBV18	TRBD1	TRBJ1-1	CASSPSPTGETEAFF	TGTGCCAGCTCACCATCCCCTACAGGGGAAACTGAAGCTTTCTTT
many	TRBV7-6	.	TRBJ1-6	CASSFWGYNSPLHF	TGTGCCAGCAGCTTTTGGGGGTATAATTCACCCCTCCACTTT
few	TRBV29-1	.	TRBJ2-7	CSVEQGKEQYF	TGCAGCGTTGAACAGGGTAAAGAGCAGTACTTC
few	TRBV29-1	.	TRBJ1-3	CSVAREDLGTIYF	TGCAGCGTTGCCAGGGAAGATTTAGGCACCATATATTTT
many	TRBV7-8	.	TRBJ2-7	CASSLVISYEQYF	TGTGCCAGCAGCTTAGTCATCTCCTACGAGCAGTACTTC
many	TRBV29-1	.	TRBJ1-3	CSVEDWEGKDGNTIYF	TGCAGCGTTGAAGATTGGGAGGGTAAGGATGGAAACACCATATATTTT
.	TRBV2	.	TRBJ2-7	CAGGQSSYEQYF	TGTGCCGGTGGACAGAGCTCCTACGAGCAGTACTTC
few	TRBV4-1	.	TRBJ1-2	CASSQGSGFGIYGYTF	TGCGCCAGCAGCCAAGGTTCCGGGTTCGGGATCTATGGCTACACCTTC
.	TRBV14	TRBD2	TRBJ2-1	CASSQTSGSLNEQFF	TGTGCCAGCAGCCAAACTAGCGGGAGTCTAAATGAGCAGTTCTTC
.	TRBV7-6	TRBD2	TRBJ2-2	CASSPVGIAGVSGELFF	TGTGCCAGCAGCCCCGTGGGGATAGCGGGAGTCTCCGGGGAGCTGTTTTTT
.	TRBV2	TRBD1	TRBJ1-1	CASSRQGNTEAFF	TGTGCCAGCAGCCGACAGGGGAACACTGAAGCTTTCTTT
few	TRBV10-2	.	TRBJ2-7	CASSPLGEAGEQYF	TGCGCCAGCTCACCCCTCGGGGAAGCGGGCGAGCAGTACTTC
.	TRBV20-1	.	TRBJ2-7	CSARYLASGVYEQYF	TGCAGTGCTAGGTATCTAGCCAGCGGAGTCTACGAGCAGTACTTC
.	TRBV6-2/TRBV6-3	.	TRBJ2-3	CASSYSSDTQYF	TGTGCCAGCAGTTACTCGAGCGATACGCAGTATTTT
.	TRBV6-1	TRBD2	TRBJ2-2	CASSENSGRSTGELFF	TGTGCCAGCAGTGAAAATAGCGGGAGAAGTACCGGGGAGCTGTTTTTT
.	TRBV5-4	.	TRBJ2-7	CASSLETHYEQYF	TGTGCCAGCAGCTTGGAGACCCACTACGAGCAGTACTTC
.	TRBV9	.	TRBJ2-1	CASTPRLSSYNEQFF	TGTGCCAGCACCCCAAGGTTGAGCTCCTACAATGAGCAGTTCTTC
.	TRBV28	TRBD1	TRBJ2-1	CASSPSGTGDNEQFF	TGTGCCAGCAGTCCGTCCGGGACAGGGGATAATGAGCAGTTCTTC
many	TRBV5-1	.	TRBJ2-5	CASSFQETQYF	TGTGCCAGCAGCTTCCAAGAGACCCAGTACTTC
few	TRBV6-4	TRBD2	TRBJ2-1	CASSVKAGGFNEQFF	TGTGCCAGCAGTGTAAAGGCGGGAGGGTTTAATGAGCAGTTCTTC
few	TRBV5-1	TRBD1	TRBJ2-7	CASTSQGQGNEQYF	TGCGCCAGCACTTCCCAGGGACAGGGAAACGAGCAGTACTTC
.	TRBV2	TRBD2	TRBJ2-1	CASSWGGSYNEQFF	TGTGCCAGCAGTTGGGGGGGCTCCTACAATGAGCAGTTCTTC
few	TRBV9	.	TRBJ2-7	CASSVDYATSYEQYF	TGTGCCAGCAGCGTAGACTACGCTACCTCCTACGAGCAGTACTTC
many	TRBV29-1	.	TRBJ2-7	CSVARDSITYEQYF	TGCAGCGTGGCCCGAGACAGTATCACCTACGAGCAGTACTTC
many	TRBV5-4	.	TRBJ2-2	CASSRSTGNTGELFF	TGTGCCAGCAGCAGATCGACAGGGAACACCGGGGAGCTGTTTTTT
few	TRBV20-1	.	TRBJ2-5	CSARDRPPRRETQYF	TGCAGTGCTAGAGATCGGCCCCCGAGGCGAGAGACCCAGTACTTC
few	TRBV11-1	.	TRBJ1-6	CASSGDTTIYSPLHF	TGTGCCAGCAGCGGGGACACGACGATTTATTCACCCCTCCACTTT